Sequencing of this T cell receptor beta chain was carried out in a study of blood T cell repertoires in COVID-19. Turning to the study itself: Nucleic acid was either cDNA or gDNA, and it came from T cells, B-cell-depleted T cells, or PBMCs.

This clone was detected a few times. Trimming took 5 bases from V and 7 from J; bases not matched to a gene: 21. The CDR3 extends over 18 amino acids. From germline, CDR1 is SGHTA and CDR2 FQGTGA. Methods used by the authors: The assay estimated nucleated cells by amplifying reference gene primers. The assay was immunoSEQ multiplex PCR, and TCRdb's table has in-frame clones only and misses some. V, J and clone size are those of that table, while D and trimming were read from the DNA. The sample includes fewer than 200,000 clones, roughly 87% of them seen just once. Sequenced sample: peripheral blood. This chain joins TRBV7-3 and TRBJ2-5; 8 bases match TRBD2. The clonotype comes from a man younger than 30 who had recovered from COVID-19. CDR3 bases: TGTGCCAGCAGCCCCAGTAACGCGGGAGGACCTACTCGGGGGACCCAGTACTTC. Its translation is CASSPSNAGGPTRGTQYF.